What follows describes a single T cell receptor (beta chain). Antigen: not known. The sample originates from a study of cytomegalovirus exposure and HLA in healthy donors. Study in general: Genotyping of 400 or so donors showed that around 86% belonged to the Caucasian-associated ancestry cluster. Findings of the study overall: Sequencing probably produced one cluster of sequence variants that were highly shared.

CDR3 length: 19 amino acids. The study ran its PCR with 60 Vbeta and 13 Jbeta primers. Clones were sequenced by immunoSEQ multiplex PCR, and TCRdb holds only the in-frame ones, with some missing. The sample gives approximately 150,000 clones, approximately 9% of which show up once; 1.8% is in the top ten. The sequenced sample was PBMCs. J is TRBJ2-2 and V is TRBV12-1; TRBD2 reflects the table's D call only, with no check against the DNA. TRBV12-1 is noted as a pseudogene. The TCR originated in a male donor in good health and CMV-seronegative. CDR3 amino acids: CASSFSPGLAGVVPGELFF. CDR3 nucleotides: TGTGCCAGCAGCTTTTCGCCGGGACTAGCGGGAGTAGTACCCGGGGAGCTGTTTTTT.